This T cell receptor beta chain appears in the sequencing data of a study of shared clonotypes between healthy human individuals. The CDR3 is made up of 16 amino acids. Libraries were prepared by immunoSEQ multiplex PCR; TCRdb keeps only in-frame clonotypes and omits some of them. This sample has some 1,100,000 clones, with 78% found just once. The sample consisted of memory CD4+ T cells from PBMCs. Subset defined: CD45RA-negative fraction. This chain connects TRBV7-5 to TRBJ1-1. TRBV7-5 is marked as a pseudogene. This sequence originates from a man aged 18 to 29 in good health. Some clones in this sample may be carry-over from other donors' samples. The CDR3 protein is CVRSLGGGTRNTEAFF. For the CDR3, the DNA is TGTGTCAGAAGCTTAGGAGGGGGGACACGGAACACTGAAGCTTTCTTT.